This entry is about one T cell receptor (beta chain). Its antigen is undetermined. Profiling relied on immunoSEQ multiplex PCR, and the TCRdb table lists in-frame clones only, not all of them. The table lists fewer than 200,000 clones, 92% of them singletons. The entry originates in a study of T cell responses to AZD1222 COVID-19 vaccine. The study's findings and limits: The donors showed a predominance of white British ancestry and of females, with possible underestimation of clonal diversity. Unmutated variant regions are reportedly targeted by nearly half of spike-specific TCRs. Seropositive AZD1222 recipients at baseline numbered only five or six.

Source: peripheral blood, taken on day 0 of AZD1222 vaccination. The sequence was obtained from an adult in good health.

The chain's CDR3 is CASSPRSGNYGYTF. CDR3 in DNA: TGTGCCAGCAGTCCCCGGTCAGGGAACTATGGCTACACCTTC. The chain carries TRBV27 and TRBJ1-2, with a weak D call TRBD1 (5 bases). CDR1 and CDR2 (germline): MNHEY, SMNVEV (reference sequence). The CDR3 has 14 residues. Trimming removed 5 bases from V and 2 bases from J, with 12 bases in between.